The next 6 T cell receptor beta chains were all read from a single sample in a study of T-cell reconstitution after alpha-beta-depleted transplantation in children. Preparing the TCRbeta library involved the use of unique molecular identifiers. Using its own MiXCR run on the PCR reads, TCRdb lists one record per CDR3 protein. This table holds approximately 650,000 distinct CDR3 sequences, about an eighth found once. Sequencing used PBMCs, obtained before TCRalphabeta/CD19-depleted stem cell transplant. Every receptor here comes from a girl aged 2 to 9 with congenital amegakaryocytic thrombocytopenia, due to receive a stem cell transplant.

This clonotype was detected only a few times. This rearrangement joins TRBV10-1 to TRBJ2-3; D is possibly TRBD1 (6 bases). Looked up from germline, CDR1 is WNHNN and CDR2 is SYGVQD (reference sequence). Trimming stripped 0 bases from V and 6 bases from J, with 7 bases between. The CDR3 has 13 amino acids. CDR3 region: CASSESDRDTQYF. CDR3 DNA sequence: TGCGCCAGCAGTGAGTCAGACAGGGATACGCAGTATTTT.

J is TRBJ1-6 and V is TRBV15; no reliable D call. Germline V gene data show CDR1 as LNHNV and CDR2 as YYDKDF (reference sequence). This CDR3 comprises 14 residues. Trimming took 8 bases from V and 2 from J, leaving 10 bases between them. The CDR3 is CATSWNTYNSPLHF. The CDR3 DNA follows: TGTGCCACCTCGTGGAATACCTATAATTCACCCCTCCACTTT.

This clonotype was picked up many times. This chain uses TRBV12-3 or TRBV12-4 with TRBJ1-2; D not resolved. The CDR3 sequence is 14 residues long. V lost 1 base to trimming and J lost 7 bases, with 13 bases between them. The CDR3 region is CASSLGSEFGGYTF. DNA of the CDR3: TGTGCCAGCAGTTTAGGGAGTGAATTTGGTGGCTACACCTTC.

This clonotype was seen a handful of times. The chain links TRBV15 to TRBJ2-3, with a tentative D call TRBD1 (6 bases). V lost 0 bases and J lost 4, with 8 bases in between. There are 14 residues in the CDR3. CDR1 and CDR2 from the germline V gene are LNHNV and YYDKDF (reference sequence). CDR3 nucleotides: TGTGCCACCAGCAGAGATGACAGGTCAGATACGCAGTATTTT. This sequence encodes CATSRDDRSDTQYF.

This clonotype was observed a few times. The chain links TRBV15 to TRBJ2-1, with unresolved D. Looked up from germline, CDR1 is LNHNV and CDR2 is YYDKDF (reference sequence). V lost 5 bases to trimming and J lost 5 bases, with 7 bases between them. CDR3 length equals 12 residues. The CDR3 loop is CATSPWDNEQFF. CDR3 nucleotide sequence: TGTGCCACCAGCCCCTGGGACAATGAGCAGTTCTTC.

This clonotype occurred many times. V gene TRBV10-2 combines with J gene TRBJ2-3; 8 bases align to TRBD2. V shed 2 bases and J 0 bases; nucleotides not matched to a gene: 7. This CDR3 has 17 amino acids. Germline V gene sequence: CDR1 WSHSY, CDR2 SAAADI. The CDR3 sequence is CASSESGLAGSTDTQYF. CDR3 in DNA: TGCGCCAGCAGTGAGAGTGGCCTAGCGGGTAGCACAGATACGCAGTATTTT.